Below are 10 T cell receptor beta chains sequenced from a single sample in a study of PD-1 blockade in classical Hodgkin lymphoma. Data came from immunoSEQ multiplex PCR; TCRdb stores just in-frame clones and leaves some out. The sample consists of tens of thousands of clones, 90% to 95% of them appearing once. The time point is: newly diagnosed, previously untreated cHL patient sample. Material for sequencing was peripheral blood mononuclear cells (PBMCs). The receptors come from a human donor with classical Hodgkin lymphoma.

This chain joins TRBV5-8 and TRBJ2-3; 8 nucleotides align to TRBD1. The germline CDR1 and CDR2 sequences are SGHTS and YDEGEE. The CDR3 has 14 residues. V was pared by 7 bases and J by 1 base, with 5 bases of the junction left unmatched. CDR3 sequence reads: CASSRGLGTDTQYF. CDR3 bases: TGTGCCAGCTCCAGGGGGCTGGGCACAGATACGCAGTATTTT.

The V call is TRBV7-2, the J call TRBJ2-3, with TRBD2 identical over 7 bases. The germline CDR1 and CDR2 sequences are SGHTA and FQGNSA. Trimming removed 4 bases from V and 11 bases from J; junction bases left unmatched: 3. The CDR3 is 11 residues long. CDR3 sequence (DNA): TGTGCCAGCAGCTGGGGACTACAGCAGTATTTT. Protein: CASSWGLQQYF. Full variable domain (remainder filled in from reference TRBV7-2 and TRBJ2-3): GAGVSQSPSNKVTEKGKDVELRCDPISGHTALYWYRQSLGQGLEFLIYFQGNSAPDKSGLPSDRFSAERTGGSVSTLTIQRTQQEDSAVYLCASSWGLQQYFGPGTRLTVL.

The chain combines TRBV29-1 with TRBJ2-7; 8 bases align to TRBD1. V lost 1 base, J lost 5 bases, and 19 bases stayed unmatched. CDR3 length: 18 amino acids. CDR1 is SQVTM and CDR2 is ANQGSEA in the germline V gene. The CDR3 here is CSVEGFTAPRQGRNEQYF. CDR3 nucleotide sequence: TGCAGCGTTGAAGGCTTTACGGCCCCGAGACAGGGGCGCAACGAGCAGTACTTC.

This clone was recorded only once. The chain combines TRBV18 with TRBJ1-1; no firm D call. Trimming shortened V by 3 bases and J by 10 bases, and 15 bases separated the two germline ends. This CDR3 has 13 residues. Germline assignment: CDR1 KGHSH and CDR2 LQKENI. CDR3 amino acids: CASSPSYPRGAFF. The CDR3 DNA follows: TGTGCCAGCTCACCCTCTTACCCCAGAGGAGCTTTCTTT.

The chain employs TRBV27 and TRBJ2-4; no firm D call. V was pared by 7 bases and J by 2 bases, with 15 bases between. The CDR3 extends over 15 amino acids. Germline assignment: CDR1 MNHEY and CDR2 SMNVEV (reference sequence). The chain's CDR3 is CASILRTAPKNIQYF. Written as DNA, the CDR3 is TGTGCCAGCATCCTCCGAACGGCCCCCAAAAACATTCAGTACTTC.

This chain joins TRBV28 and TRBJ2-5, with 7 bases aligning to TRBD2. Germline V gives CDR1 MDHEN, CDR2 SYDVKM. CDR3 length equals 14 residues. Losses at the gene ends were 7 bases for V and 0 bases for J; bases not matched to a gene: 5. Here the CDR3 reads CASTVGGNQETQYF. CDR3 coding DNA: TGTGCCAGCACCGTCGGGGGGAACCAAGAGACCCAGTACTTC.

The V gene is TRBV27, the J gene TRBJ1-5, with D perhaps TRBD1 (5 bases). The CDR3 covers 14 residues. Germline-derived CDR1 and CDR2 are MNHEY and SMNVEV (reference sequence). The germline V and J ends were trimmed by 4 bases and 7 bases, with 14 bases remaining between them. CDR3 sequence reads: CASSSDIPGQPQHF. In DNA, the CDR3 is TGTGCCAGCAGTTCGGACATACCCGGACAGCCCCAGCATTTT.

V and J are TRBV11-3 and TRBJ2-2, with D perhaps matching TRBD1 (7 bases). Looked up from germline, CDR1 is SGHNT and CDR2 is YENEEA. CDR3 length: 18 amino acids. Trimming took off 3 bases at V and 4 bases at J, with 21 bases between the two ends. In nucleotides, the CDR3 is TGTGCCAGCAGCTTCGGGTCGCCCCGACAGGGAGGCACCGGGGAGCTGTTTTTT. Encoded protein: CASSFGSPRQGGTGELFF.

The CDR3, as DNA: TGTGCCAGCAGCTTAACAGGGGACCTTAATGAAAAACTGTTTTTT. Translating gives CASSLTGDLNEKLFF. This chain connects TRBV5-6 to TRBJ1-4; TRBD1 aligns across 7 bases. Germline loops: CDR1 SGHDT, CDR2 YYEEEE. J was trimmed by 4 bases and V by 2 bases; bases with no gene match: 5. This CDR3 region has 15 residues.

V is TRBV28 and J is TRBJ2-7; TRBD1 matches 8 bases. CDR3 length equals 14 residues. The junction had 7 bases not matched to a gene; V was cut back by 4 bases and J by 5 bases. The germline V gene has CDR1 MDHEN and CDR2 SYDVKM. The CDR3, as DNA: TGTGCCAGCAGTTCTTGGACAGGGCTGAACGAGCAGTACTTC. Its protein is CASSSWTGLNEQYF.